This entry lists 7 T cell receptor beta chains sequenced from one sample in a study of cytomegalovirus exposure and HLA in healthy donors. PCR involved 60 Vbeta and 13 Jbeta primers. TCRdb's copy holds only in-frame clones and misses some; the assay was immunoSEQ multiplex PCR. The sample shows roughly 120,000 clones, approximately 80% of them seen only once. Sequencing was done on a sample of PBMCs. The receptor set was obtained from a human donor in good health.

This clone was counted a single time. V is TRBV15 and J is TRBJ1-5, with 7 bases that match TRBD1. The V and J ends lost 5 bases and 4 bases, in that order; junction bases with no gene match: 5. Per the germline V gene, CDR1 is LNHNV and CDR2 is YYDKDF (reference sequence). The CDR3 runs to 14 residues. The CDR3: CATSLRQGNQPQHF. CDR3 DNA sequence: TGTGCCACCAGCCTAAGACAGGGTAATCAGCCCCAGCATTTT.

This rearrangement joins TRBV5-5 to TRBJ2-1, with TRBD2 identical over 15 bases. The CDR3 covers 18 residues. Germline V gene sequence: CDR1 SGHKS, CDR2 YYEKEE (reference sequence). The V and J ends lost 0 bases and 8 bases, in that order; junction bases with no gene match: 9. This CDR3 is CASSLAGTSGGRNYEQFF. The DNA for the CDR3 is TGTGCCAGCAGCTTGGCTGGGACTAGCGGGGGGAGAAATTATGAGCAGTTCTTC.

A single count supports this clone. This rearrangement joins TRBV14 to TRBJ2-5; D unclear. Germline-derived CDR1 and CDR2 are SGHDN and FVKESK. The CDR3 runs to 13 residues. Trimming took off 1 base at V and 5 bases at J, with 8 bases between the two ends. The CDR3 here is CASSQVYGETQYF. CDR3 coding DNA: TGTGCCAGCAGCCAAGTTTACGGTGAGACCCAGTACTTC.

This clone showed up just once. The J gene is TRBJ2-7, the V gene TRBV7-6; 7 bases fit TRBD2. The CDR3 loop spans 15 amino acids. Germline assignment: CDR1 SGHVS and CDR2 FNYEAQ. V shed 0 bases, J shed 5 bases, and the junction held 7 bases outside the gene matches. CDR3 DNA sequence: TGTGCCAGCAGCTTAGCGATTGGTGGGGGGGACGAGCAGTACTTC. Amino acids: CASSLAIGGGDEQYF.

The chain uses TRBV7-9 and TRBJ1-2, with D possibly being TRBD1 (5 bases). The germline CDR1 and CDR2 sequences are SEHNR and FQNEAQ (reference sequence). V was cut by 1 base and J by 3 bases, with 9 bases left in between. The CDR3 totals 14 residues. The chain's CDR3 is CASSLGGTYYGYTF. CDR3 in DNA: TGTGCCAGCAGCTTAGGGGGCACCTACTATGGCTACACCTTC.

The chain has TRBV6-5 and TRBJ1-1, with TRBD1 identical over 8 bases. With V trimmed by 7 bases and J by 3 bases, 1 base remained unmatched. Per germline, CDR1 MNHEY and CDR2 SVGAGI. The CDR3 covers 12 residues. CDR3 sequence: CASNRGDTEAFF. The CDR3 DNA is TGTGCCAGCAACAGGGGGGACACTGAAGCTTTCTTT.

The V and J genes are TRBV5-4 and TRBJ2-1, with 9 bases matching TRBD2. This CDR3 comprises 15 residues. With 3 bases clipped from V and 5 bases from J, the junction kept 6 bases outside the gene matches. Germline V gene sequence: CDR1 SGHNT, CDR2 YYREEE (reference sequence). The chain's CDR3 is CASSSGLALHNEQFF. The CDR3 nucleotides read TGTGCCAGCAGCTCGGGACTAGCCCTCCACAATGAGCAGTTCTTC.